The clone carrying this T cell receptor (beta chain) was counted between two and nine times. The sample originates from a study of blood T cell repertoires in COVID-19. Study context: Both acute and convalescent COVID-19 samples were obtained from the United States, Italy and Spain. PBMCs, B-cell-depleted T cells, or T cells provided the cDNA or gDNA that made up the material.

Assay: immunoSEQ multiplex PCR; the TCRdb copy retains only in-frame clones and omits some. This table has 70,000 to 90,000 clones, about 82% appearing once. The sample comprised peripheral blood. The TCR sequence derives from a woman aged 60 to 75 with acute or convalescent COVID-19.

The CDR3 reads CASSLSDTYQETQYF. The CDR3, as DNA: TGTGCCAGCAGTTTATCAGACACGTACCAAGAGACCCAGTACTTC. The chain has TRBV27 and TRBJ2-5, with unresolved D. From germline, CDR1 is MNHEY and CDR2 SMNVEV (reference sequence). The CDR3 consists of 15 residues. The V end lost 0 bases, the J end lost 0 bases, and 8 bases lay between the germline ends.